This T cell receptor (beta chain) was retrieved from a study of somatic mutations in cytotoxic T cells in rheumatoid arthritis. Overall study findings and caveats: Levels of CD8+ T-cell clonality in rheumatoid arthritis patients were statistically indistinguishable from those seen in age-matched healthy controls, with no significant difference. Nobody knew which antigens the expanded CD8+ clones targeted.

The CDR3 is made up of 16 amino acids. V was cut by 0 bases and J by 3 bases, with 15 bases left in between. CDR1 is MGHRA, CDR2 YSYEKL, per germline. Remarks on this clone: Its antigen remains unidentified.

TCRdb keeps only in-frame clones here, not all; method: immunoSEQ multiplex PCR. The sample records fewer than 20,000 clones, approximately 69% being singletons. This rearrangement joins TRBV4-1 to TRBJ2-7, with a possible D match to TRBD1 (5 bases). The sequenced material came from CD8+ T cells sorted from blood. This clonotype was obtained from a man between 60 and 70 years old in good health. For the CDR3, the DNA is TGCGCCAGCAGCCAAGAGGCTCAGGGCCCCTTCTACGAGCAGTACTTC. This translates into CASSQEAQGPFYEQYF.